These 8 T cell receptor beta chains came from one sample sequenced in a study of early T cells in non-severe SARS-CoV-2 infection. Each CDR3 protein gets one entry after TCRdb re-called the 5' RACE reads with MiXCR. The data show 80,000 or so distinct CDR3 sequences, with about 14% seen just once and roughly 3% held by the top ten. The sequenced sample consisted of whole blood. These receptors were taken from an adult who was a healthcare worker with PCR-confirmed SARS-CoV-2 infection or an uninfected control (not recorded which).

This clonotype showed up just a few times. The chain is built from TRBV25-1 and TRBJ2-2; the match to TRBD2 covers 16 bases. CDR1 MGHDK and CDR2 SYGVNS come from the germline V gene. The CDR3 is made up of 24 amino acids. The ends lost 0 bases at V and 0 bases at J; junction bases unmatched: 16. The CDR3 here is CASSEYGGTSGRALSPPNTGELFF. The CDR3 nucleotides are TGTGCCAGCAGTGAATATGGAGGGACTAGCGGGAGGGCTTTGAGTCCTCCGAACACCGGGGAGCTGTTTTTT.

This clonotype was picked up many times. CDR3 in DNA: TGTGCCAGCAGCCATCTCACACTCCGGCGGGGGCACCAAGAGACCCAGTACTTC. This encodes CASSHLTLRRGHQETQYF. The chain carries TRBV14 and TRBJ2-5; possible D gene TRBD2, 7 bases. The CDR3 contains 18 residues. In germline, CDR1 is SGHDN, CDR2 FVKESK. Trimming removed 3 bases at V and 0 bases at J, with 20 bases between.

This clonotype came up many times. This chain joins TRBV5-1 and TRBJ2-3, with no clear D. The germline gives CDR1 SGHRS, CDR2 YFSETQ. This CDR3 contains 12 residues. The ends were cut back, 2 bases at V and 4 bases at J, with 5 bases in the middle. The CDR3 DNA reads as TGCGCCAGCAGCTTTAACGCAGATACGCAGTATTTT. It codes for CASSFNADTQYF.

This clonotype showed up just a few times. The V call is TRBV12-3 or TRBV12-4, the J call TRBJ2-3; TRBD1 or TRBD2 may be the D gene (5 bases each). The CDR3 runs to 14 residues. V gave up 8 bases and J gave up 1 base, with 13 bases separating them. Here the CDR3 reads CASGTPGRTDTQYF. In DNA, the CDR3 is TGTGCCAGCGGAACCCCGGGGCGCACAGATACGCAGTATTTT.

The rearrangement joins TRBV6-5 to TRBJ2-1, with TRBD2 as a possible D gene (6 bases). V lost 2 bases and J 9 bases, leaving 11 bases between the germline ends. This CDR3 is 13 amino acids long. Germline V gene sequence: CDR1 MNHEY, CDR2 SVGAGI. The CDR3 coding sequence is TGTGCCAGCAGTTACGGTACGGGAGCTGAGCAGTTCTTC. Its protein is CASSYGTGAEQFF.

There are many counts of this clonotype. This chain connects TRBV29-1 to TRBJ1-1, with D uncertain. V lost 6 bases to trimming and J lost 5 bases, with 7 bases between them. CDR1 is SQVTM, CDR2 ANQGSEA, per germline. This CDR3 is 10 amino acids long. The CDR3 DNA follows: TGCAGCGTCCACGGTACTGAAGCTTTCTTT. Translated: CSVHGTEAFF. The full variable domain, with the rest looked up from reference TRBV29-1 and TRBJ1-1, is SAVISQKPSRDICQRGTSLTIQCQVDSQVTMMFWYRQQPGQSLTLIATANQGSEATYESGFVIDKFPISRPNLTFSTLTVSNMSPEDSSIYLCSVHGTEAFFGQGTRLTVV.

On this clonotype: A much bigger clone sits one base away, suggesting this may be a read error. The chain uses TRBV3-1 and TRBJ2-3; D unclear. The CDR3 has 16 residues. Germline values: CDR1 LGHDT, CDR2 YNNKEL (reference sequence). The V end lost 1 base, the J end lost 4 bases, and 15 bases lay between the germline ends. In nucleotides, the CDR3 is TGTGCCAGCAGCCAAGTGGGTGTGGGGTTGGCAGATACGCAGTATTTT. Translating gives CASSQVGVGLADTQYF.

This chain connects TRBV11-2 to TRBJ2-7; D call uncertain. The CDR3 runs 12 residues. Deletions cut 3 bases from V and 3 bases from J, with 6 bases between. Germline V CDR1 and CDR2: SGHAT, FQNNGV. CDR3 region: CASSFSVYEQYF. The CDR3 coding sequence is TGTGCCAGCAGCTTTTCGGTCTACGAGCAGTACTTC.